The rows below give T cell receptor beta chains drawn from one sample of a study of Graves' ophthalmopathy and Graves' hyperthyroidism. TCRdb re-called the multiplex PCR reads with MiXCR, one entry per CDR3 protein. Found here are more than 1,000,000 distinct CDR3 sequences, about two fifths of them singletons; the top ten hold roughly 11%. Material: peripheral blood or thyroid tissue (not recorded which). Source of these receptors: an adult man with Graves' hyperthyroidism. The CDR3 runs from the conserved cysteine through the conserved F or W. A D gene is named only where the DNA matches it firmly. Clone size is given for some rows only: seen once, a few or many times, or a class if the clone is expanded.

abundance	v_gene	j_gene	d_gene	CDR3aa	CDR3nt
few	TRBV20-1	TRBJ2-6	NA	CSAMGRAHSGANVLTF	TGCAGTGCTATGGGAAGGGCCCACTCTGGGGCCAACGTCCTGACTTTC
many	TRBV12-3/TRBV12-4	TRBJ1-1	NA	CASSSQGAEAFF	TGTGCCAGCAGTTCCCAGGGCGCTGAAGCTTTCTTT
few	TRBV18	TRBJ2-5	NA	CASSPSNQETQYF	TGTGCCAGCTCACCATCCAACCAAGAGACCCAGTACTTC
few	TRBV7-9	TRBJ1-6	NA	CASRLGSYNSPLHF	TGTGCCAGCCGTTTGGGCTCCTATAATTCACCCCTCCACTTT
many	TRBV10-2	TRBJ2-7	NA	CASSESRVQYF	TGCGCCAGCAGTGAGTCGAGGGTTCAGTACTTC
NA	TRBV20-1	TRBJ2-5	NA	CSADTEPETQYF	TGCAGTGCTGACACTGAACCTGAGACCCAGTACTTC
many	TRBV7-9	TRBJ1-1	NA	CASSLRRDTEAFF	TGTGCCAGCAGCTTGCGAAGGGACACTGAAGCTTTCTTT
NA	TRBV7-2	TRBJ2-2	NA	CASSSARLGELFF	TGTGCCAGCAGCTCAGCACGGTTGGGGGAGCTGTTTTTT
NA	TRBV12-3/TRBV12-4	TRBJ1-4	NA	CTSSAVRKKLFF	TGTACCAGCAGTGCGGTGAGGAAAAAACTGTTTTTT
NA	TRBV7-9	TRBJ2-7	TRBD1	CASSAYRGRSREQYF	TGTGCCAGCAGCGCCTACAGGGGCAGATCTCGCGAGCAGTACTTC
NA	TRBV6-5	TRBJ1-2	NA	CASSGGRTNYGYTF	TGTGCCAGCAGTGGGGGCAGAACGAACTATGGCTACACCTTC
few	TRBV3-1	TRBJ1-5	TRBD1	CASSQTNEGARGQPQHF	TGTGCCAGCAGCCAAACTAACGAGGGGGCGCGTGGTCAGCCCCAGCATTTT
many	TRBV27	TRBJ1-5	TRBD1	CASKGDRADQPQHF	TGTGCCAGCAAAGGGGACAGGGCCGATCAGCCCCAGCATTTT
NA	TRBV9	TRBJ2-5	NA	CASSRAGRLQETQYF	TGTGCCAGCAGCCGGGCGGGCCGGCTCCAAGAGACCCAGTACTTC
NA	TRBV5-1	TRBJ1-3	NA	CASRLRRQASGNTIYF	TGCGCCAGCAGACTACGTCGACAGGCCTCTGGAAACACCATATATTTT
many	TRBV2	TRBJ1-1	NA	CASSGSRVLGTEAFF	TGTGCCAGCAGCGGCAGCAGGGTATTAGGCACTGAAGCTTTCTTT
many	TRBV6-5	TRBJ1-1	NA	CASSYSAGETEAFF	TGTGCCAGCAGTTACTCTGCTGGGGAGACTGAAGCTTTCTTT
many	TRBV12-3/TRBV12-4	TRBJ2-7	TRBD1	CASRSDRHPYEQYF	TGTGCCAGCAGGTCGGACAGGCACCCCTACGAGCAGTACTTC
NA	TRBV12-3/TRBV12-4	TRBJ2-7	TRBD2	CASSQTSYSYEQYF	TGTGCCAGCAGCCAGACTAGCTACTCCTACGAGCAGTACTTC
many	TRBV7-9	TRBJ2-5	TRBD1	CASSPMSSGTGGWETQYF	TGTGCCAGCAGCCCAATGTCGTCAGGGACAGGGGGTTGGGAGACCCAGTACTTC
many	TRBV2	TRBJ2-5	NA	CASSVPRETQYF	TGTGCCAGCAGTGTCCCGCGAGAGACCCAGTACTTC
few	TRBV29-1	TRBJ1-2	TRBD1	CSGGTGPNYGYTF	TGCAGCGGAGGGACAGGGCCTAACTATGGCTACACCTTC
many	TRBV4-3	TRBJ2-7	NA	CASSQGGYEQYF	TGCGCCAGCAGCCAAGGGGGCTACGAGCAGTACTTC
few	TRBV10-3	TRBJ1-2	NA	CAISDFGYGYTF	TGTGCCATCAGTGACTTTGGGTATGGCTACACCTTC
NA	TRBV28	TRBJ1-2	NA	CASTTSYVHTF	TGTGCCAGCACAACCTCATACGTCCACACCTTC
few	TRBV10-3	TRBJ1-1	NA	CAISDATRGGNTEAFF	TGTGCCATCAGTGACGCGACCCGGGGCGGGAACACTGAAGCTTTCTTT
NA	TRBV29-1	TRBJ2-7	TRBD2	CSVAGTSGIKREQYF	TGCAGCGTCGCCGGGACTAGCGGGATCAAGCGCGAGCAGTACTTC
NA	TRBV19	TRBJ1-5	NA	CASSLGNQSQHF	TGTGCCAGTAGCCTGGGGAATCAGTCCCAGCATTTT
NA	TRBV3-1	TRBJ1-5	NA	CASSQDRTSPPQHF	TGTGCCAGCAGCCAAGATCGGACCTCACCCCCCCAGCATTTT
many	TRBV2	TRBJ1-2	TRBD1	CASSTRLGQGGGYTF	TGTGCCAGCAGCACCCGCCTGGGACAGGGGGGAGGCTACACCTTC
many	TRBV2	TRBJ2-7	NA	CASSDQGGQSGEQYF	TGTGCCAGCAGTGACCAAGGGGGGCAGTCGGGGGAGCAGTACTTC
NA	TRBV7-9	TRBJ2-7	TRBD1	CASSDWDRAGEQYF	TGTGCCAGCAGCGACTGGGACAGGGCGGGGGAGCAGTACTTC
few	TRBV6-2/TRBV6-3	TRBJ2-7	NA	CASSEAISYEQYF	TGTGCCAGCAGTGAAGCAATCAGTTACGAGCAGTACTTC
NA	TRBV7-8	TRBJ2-1	NA	CASSLVRDSNEQFF	TGTGCCAGCAGCTTAGTGCGGGACAGCAATGAGCAGTTCTTC
NA	TRBV4-1	TRBJ1-5	NA	CASSQDGSRGAGQPQHF	TGCGCCAGCAGCCAAGATGGGAGTAGAGGGGCGGGTCAGCCCCAGCATTTT